This T cell receptor beta chain was recovered during a study of response to subunit inactivated influenza vaccine. Study-level points and caveats: T cells newly recruited by each seasonal influenza vaccination are few, the authors suggested.

This clonotype was found a few times. Antigen: not known. CDR3 length: 15 amino acids. Trimming took off 5 bases at V and 2 bases at J, with 15 bases between the two ends. TCRdb processed the RT-PCR reads anew with MiXCR; each CDR3 protein has one entry. The data show hundreds of thousands of distinct CDR3 sequences, just over 20% seen once. The TCR was taken from a man between 50 and 69 years old who received an inactivated influenza vaccine. Sequenced material: PBMCs from blood, taken about 20 months after vaccination. This rearrangement joins TRBV12-3 or TRBV12-4 to TRBJ2-5; possibly TRBD1 or TRBD2 for D (5 bases each). The CDR3 sequence: CASSAEGTLQETQYF. The DNA of the CDR3 is TGTGCCAGCAGTGCCGAGGGGACGTTACAAGAGACCCAGTACTTC.